The 18 T cell receptor beta chains listed next were all sequenced from one sample in a study of T cells in Graves' hyperthyroidism and ophthalmopathy. RNA transcripts were the template for amplifying TCR beta CDR3 regions. HTBI primers were used for first-round RT-PCR of the TCR CDR3. TCRdb processed the multiplex PCR reads anew with MiXCR; each CDR3 protein has one entry. In the table there are about 640,000 distinct CDR3 sequences, less than 25% of which are singletons. The sample comprised blood. The receptor source for this set is a man aged 25-45 years with Graves' ophthalmopathy.

This clonotype was counted ten times or more. The chain has TRBV7-2 and TRBJ2-2, with D unclear. CDR3 length equals 13 residues. Germline values: CDR1 SGHTA, CDR2 FQGNSA. Trimming left V 1 base short and J 6 bases short, with 6 bases between. DNA of the CDR3: TGTGCCAGCAGCTTAGTTGGGCCCGGGGAGCTGTTTTTT. It translates to CASSLVGPGELFF.

This clonotype was detected a few times. The genes are TRBV6-1 and TRBJ1-5; D might be TRBD1 (6 bases). The germline V and J ends were trimmed by 8 bases and 6 bases, with 20 bases remaining between them. The CDR3 covers 15 residues. Germline V gene sequence: CDR1 MNHNS, CDR2 SASEGT. CDR3 sequence reads: CASGPVEGGGQPQHF. As DNA, the CDR3 is TGTGCCAGCGGCCCAGTGGAGGGGGGAGGTCAGCCCCAGCATTTT.

This clonotype has at least ten counts. J is TRBJ1-2 and V is TRBV12-3 or TRBV12-4; the match to TRBD1 covers 10 bases. Trimming took 5 bases from V and 4 from J; bases not matched to a gene: 4. The CDR3 covers 14 residues. CDR3 in DNA: TGTGCCAGCAGTGGGACAGGGGCCTCCTATGGCTACACCTTC. Translated: CASSGTGASYGYTF.

This clonotype was counted between two and nine times. This chain connects TRBV4-1 to TRBJ2-7; 7 bases fit TRBD2. J was trimmed by 7 bases and V by 0 bases; bases with no gene match: 9. This CDR3 has 15 amino acids. Germline V gene data show CDR1 as MGHRA and CDR2 as YSYEKL. The CDR3 coding sequence is TGCGCCAGCAGCCAAGAGAGTTTGCGGGGGTGGGAGCAGTACTTC. Its translation: CASSQESLRGWEQYF.

This chain links TRBV7-6 with TRBJ2-5; D is possibly TRBD1 (6 bases). V shed 1 base and J shed 5 bases, with 14 bases lying between them. The CDR3 has 15 residues. Per the germline V gene, CDR1 is SGHVS and CDR2 is FNYEAQ. CDR3 nucleotides: TGTGCCAGCAGCTTAGTGGTCAGGGACAAGGAGACCCAGTACTTC. Translating it yields CASSLVVRDKETQYF. Supplemented by reference TRBV7-6 and TRBJ2-5, the full variable domain reads GAGVSQSPRYKVTKRGQDVALRCDPISGHVSLYWYRQALGQGPEFLTYFNYEAQQDKSGLPNDRFSAERPEGSISTLTIQRTEQRDSAMYRCASSLVVRDKETQYFGPGTRLLVL.

This clonotype was detected a few times. J is TRBJ1-1 and V is TRBV29-1; D is unclear. Germline CDR1 is SQVTM and CDR2 is ANQGSEA. V was trimmed by 5 bases and J by 6 bases, leaving 16 bases between them. CDR3 length: 13 residues. In nucleotides, the CDR3 is TGCAGCGTTAAGGGAGTCCGAGGGTCTGAAGCTTTCTTT. It is translated as CSVKGVRGSEAFF.

This chain uses TRBV29-1 with TRBJ1-1; D gene uncertain. The CDR3 has 15 residues. Germline CDR1 reads SQVTM; CDR2 reads ANQGSEA. The V end lost 4 bases, the J end lost 4 bases, and 19 bases lay between the germline ends. The CDR3 loop is CSVVFAVRITTEAFF. CDR3 nucleotide sequence: TGCAGCGTTGTATTCGCGGTCAGAATTACCACTGAAGCTTTCTTT.

The chain couples TRBV20-1 to TRBJ2-1, with TRBD1 as a possible D gene (6 bases). The CDR3 totals 15 residues. V shed 3 bases and J shed 1 base, with 13 bases lying between them. CDR1 and CDR2 (germline): DFQATT, SNEGSKA (reference sequence). The CDR3 DNA reads TGCAGTGCTAGTGGGACATTAAGGTCCTACAATGAGCAGTTCTTC. It translates to CSASGTLRSYNEQFF.

In its sample, this clonotype was seen a few times. The chain recombines TRBV27 with TRBJ1-1, with D unclear. The CDR3 consists of 14 residues. Germline V gene data show CDR1 as MNHEY and CDR2 as SMNVEV (reference sequence). Trimming removed 5 bases from V and 0 bases from J, with 10 bases in between. CDR3 sequence (DNA): TGTGCCAGCAGTCCGCGACCAGTGAACACTGAAGCTTTCTTT. It codes for CASSPRPVNTEAFF.

This clonotype appeared many times. J is TRBJ2-7 and V is TRBV24-1; no clear D. V lost 3 bases and J lost 6, with 17 bases in between. The CDR3 consists of 15 residues. CDR1 and CDR2 from the germline V gene are KGHDR and SFDVKD. As DNA, the CDR3 is TGTGCCACCAGTGATCCGCGGCGCTCCTCCACCGAGCAGTACTTC. Amino acids: CATSDPRRSSTEQYF.

This clonotype was observed at least ten times. V gene TRBV12-3 or TRBV12-4 combines with J gene TRBJ1-6; tentatively, D is TRBD1 (5 bases). The CDR3 loop spans 17 amino acids. V dropped 5 bases and J dropped 8 bases, with 22 bases sitting between them. The CDR3 loop is CASSPRPRAKGYSPLHF. CDR3 nucleotides: TGTGCCAGCAGTCCACGTCCGCGAGCAAAGGGGTATTCACCCCTCCACTTT.

This clonotype was seen more than once but under ten times. The V gene is TRBV6-2 or TRBV6-3, the J gene TRBJ1-5, with unresolved D. V gave up 2 bases and J gave up 6 bases, with 11 bases separating them. CDR1 MNHEY and CDR2 SVGEGT come from the germline V gene. This CDR3 comprises 14 residues. CDR3 sequence: CASSYAGNAQPQHF. CDR3 in DNA: TGTGCCAGCAGTTACGCAGGTAACGCTCAGCCCCAGCATTTT.

This clonotype came up many times. The chain is built from TRBV11-2 and TRBJ2-7; the D gene is possibly TRBD2 (7 bases). The ends were cut back, 5 bases at V and 6 bases at J, with 20 bases in the middle. In germline, CDR1 is SGHAT, CDR2 FQNNGV. The CDR3 is 15 amino acids. The CDR3 DNA reads TGTGCCAGCAGCCCTACGCGGGGGCGGGGACCCGAGCAGTACTTC. Translated: CASSPTRGRGPEQYF.

In the case of this clonotype: Just one base apart from a much larger clone, this may be a read error. This CDR3 fails to terminate in the conserved phenylalanine or tryptophan, so it likely reflects a read error. The chain links TRBV12-3 or TRBV12-4 to TRBJ2-5; TRBD1 aligns across 7 bases. This CDR3 spans 15 amino acids. J was trimmed by 2 bases and V by 5 bases; bases with no gene match: 8. Written as DNA, the CDR3 is TGTGCCAGCAGTATCGGGACAGTTGTTCAAGAGACCCAGTACTCC. This translates into CASSIGTVVQETQYS.

V is TRBV6-5 and J is TRBJ2-1; unclear D gene. This CDR3 has 15 residues. Germline V gives CDR1 MNHEY, CDR2 SVGAGI. Between the trimmed V and J ends, which lost 0 bases and 2 bases, there was a span of 8 bases. As DNA, the CDR3 is TGTGCCAGCAGTTACTCGGTACTCCCCTACAATGAGCAGTTCTTC. Amino acid sequence: CASSYSVLPYNEQFF.

V usage is TRBV19 and J usage is TRBJ2-1; 12 nucleotides agree with TRBD2. The J segment lost 4 bases and the V segment lost 3 bases, leaving 10 bases of the junction unmatched. The V gene's germline CDR1 is LNHDA and CDR2 SQIVND (reference sequence). The CDR3 extends over 18 amino acids. This CDR3 reads CASSMETSGSPGYNEQFF. CDR3 in DNA: TGTGCCAGTAGTATGGAGACTAGCGGGAGTCCGGGATACAATGAGCAGTTCTTC.

The chain carries TRBV12-3 or TRBV12-4 and TRBJ2-7, with TRBD1 matching over 10 bases. CDR3 size: 18 residues. Unmatched junction bases numbered 14, after V lost 6 bases and J lost 0 bases. CDR3 region: CASSPRDRGGGYSYEQYF. The CDR3 DNA is TGTGCCAGCAGCCCCCGGGACAGGGGTGGCGGGTACTCCTACGAGCAGTACTTC.

The CDR3 DNA follows: TGTGCCAGCGAGGGGACTAGCGGGAGCGGGGAGCTGTTTTTT. Residues: CASEGTSGSGELFF. The rearrangement uses TRBV28 and TRBJ2-2, with TRBD2 identical over 14 bases. The CDR3 loop spans 14 amino acids. The germline gives CDR1 MDHEN, CDR2 SYDVKM. J was trimmed by 7 bases and V by 8 bases; bases with no gene match: 3.